This entry lists 17 T cell receptor beta chains sequenced from one sample in a study of regulatory T cells. Findings of the study overall: In CD3G-deficient patients, conventional CD4+ T cells were enriched for hydrophobic CDR3 residues at positions 6 and 7.

Their cognate antigens are unknown. Primers: 52 TRBV forward and 13 TRBJ reverse. TCRdb keeps only in-frame clones here, not all; method: immunoSEQ multiplex PCR. The sample shows some 38,000 clones, 89% of them seen only once. Sequenced material: conventional CD4+ T cells sorted from blood. These receptor sequences come from a young adult with CD3G deficiency.

This rearrangement joins TRBV7-2 to TRBJ1-2, with D possibly being TRBD1 (6 bases). The CDR3 has 13 amino acids. Trimming stripped 5 bases from V and 3 bases from J, with 10 bases between. From germline, CDR1 is SGHTA and CDR2 FQGNSA. CDR3 in amino acids: CASSPRGDYGYTF. The DNA for the CDR3 is TGTGCCAGCAGCCCCAGGGGCGACTATGGCTACACCTTC.

This clone is a singleton in its sample. This chain uses TRBV18 with TRBJ2-6; 9 positions match TRBD2. CDR1 is KGHSH, CDR2 LQKENI, per germline. CDR3 size: 19 residues. Trimming removed 3 bases from V and 0 bases from J; junction bases left unmatched: 9. DNA for the CDR3: TGTGCCAGCTCACCGGTCGGGACTAGCTTCCGCTCTGGGGCCAACGTCCTGACTTTC. It encodes CASSPVGTSFRSGANVLTF.

The gene calls are TRBV18 and TRBJ2-1; D unclear. Germline V gene lookup returns CDR1 KGHSH and CDR2 LQKENI. The CDR3 consists of 14 residues. Trimming took 1 base from V and 5 from J, leaving 9 bases between them. DNA for the CDR3: TGTGCCAGCTCACCACAGGGATTCAACAATGAGCAGTTCTTC. Amino acid sequence: CASSPQGFNNEQFF.

The chain links TRBV7-9 to TRBJ2-3; 10 bases fit TRBD1. CDR1 and CDR2 from the germline V gene are SEHNR and FQNEAQ (reference sequence). CDR3 length: 15 amino acids. The V gene end was trimmed by 5 bases and the J gene end by 4 bases; junction bases not matched to a gene: 6. CDR3 nucleotides: TGTGCCAGCAGCCCGGGACAGGGGTACGCAGATACGCAGTATTTT. Its protein product is CASSPGQGYADTQYF. The variable domain in full, completed from reference TRBV7-9 and TRBJ2-3, reads DTGVSQNPRHKITKRGQNVTFRCDPISEHNRLYWYRQTLGQGPEFLTYFQNEAQLEKSRLLSDRFSAERPKGSFSTLEIQRTEQGDSAMYLCASSPGQGYADTQYFGPGTRLTVL.

The chain is built from TRBV5-1 and TRBJ2-7, with 9 bases identical to TRBD1. Per germline, CDR1 SGHRS and CDR2 YFSETQ. The CDR3 totals 13 residues. Germline trimming cut 4 bases from V and 5 bases from J; bases unmatched to any gene: 4. CDR3 DNA: TGCGCCAGCAGCCCAGGGACAGGGAACGAGCAGTACTTC. It yields the protein CASSPGTGNEQYF.

The chain couples TRBV6-1 to TRBJ2-7, with 8 positions matching TRBD2. Losses at the gene ends were 8 bases for V and 0 bases for J; bases not matched to a gene: 9. CDR3 length equals 15 residues. Germline CDR1 is MNHNS and CDR2 is SASEGT. The CDR3 DNA follows: TGTGCCAGCGTGTCCGGAGCGGGAGACTCCTACGAGCAGTACTTC. It specifies CASVSGAGDSYEQYF.

The chain uses TRBV7-2 and TRBJ2-4; D call uncertain. The V gene's germline CDR1 is SGHTA and CDR2 FQGNSA. The CDR3 runs to 13 residues. V lost 0 bases and J lost 8, with 8 bases in between. CDR3 sequence (DNA): TGTGCCAGCAGCTTAGCGCCGTCCTACATTCAGTACTTC. It codes for CASSLAPSYIQYF.

The rearrangement uses TRBV28 and TRBJ2-3; 11 positions match TRBD2. V trimming: 3 bases; J trimming: 0 bases; junction bases outside the gene matches: 17. The CDR3 covers 21 residues. Germline CDR1 and CDR2: MDHEN and SYDVKM. The CDR3 DNA sequence: TGTGCCAGCAGTTTCTCCTTGCGACTAGCGGGAATCTATCCCAGCACAGATACGCAGTATTTT. This gives the protein CASSFSLRLAGIYPSTDTQYF.

The gene calls are TRBV6-1 and TRBJ2-7; no clear D. V lost 3 bases, J lost 6 bases, and 15 bases lay in between. The CDR3 has 14 residues. Germline CDR1 is MNHNS and CDR2 is SASEGT. CDR3 in DNA: TGTGCCAGCAGTGACTCCCAGGTTTCGGGCGAGCAGTACTTC. Its translation: CASSDSQVSGEQYF.

This chain's CDR3 is CASSQYSRPGVNEQFF. CDR3 DNA sequence: TGTGCCAGCAGCCAATATTCGCGGCCCGGAGTAAATGAGCAGTTCTTC. The V gene is TRBV14, the J gene TRBJ2-1; D not certain. This CDR3 region has 16 residues. Germline V lookup: CDR1 SGHDN, CDR2 FVKESK. Deletions cut 2 bases from V and 7 bases from J, with 18 bases between.

The J gene is TRBJ2-2, the V gene TRBV9, with no clear D. V lost 0 bases, J lost 8 bases, and 11 bases lay in between. Germline V CDR1 and CDR2: SGDLS, YYNGEE. The CDR3 runs to 14 residues. The DNA for the CDR3 is TGTGCCAGCAGCGTAGGTGCAACCGGAGGGGAGCTGTTTTTT. Translating gives CASSVGATGGELFF.

By sample fraction, this clone is medium-sized. The rearrangement uses TRBV5-4 and TRBJ1-2; D gene ambiguous. This CDR3 region has 13 residues. The V end lost 3 bases, the J end lost 4 bases, and 10 bases lay between the germline ends. Germline V gene lookup returns CDR1 SGHNT and CDR2 YYREEE (reference sequence). CDR3 DNA sequence: TGTGCCAGCAGCTACGGCCTCACCTATGGCTACACCTTC. Protein sequence: CASSYGLTYGYTF.

The chain couples TRBV28 to TRBJ1-2; D gene ambiguous. The CDR3 totals 14 residues. V lost 5 bases, J lost 7 bases, and 17 bases lay in between. Germline CDR1 and CDR2: MDHEN and SYDVKM. Here the CDR3 reads CASSPGRLRSGYTF. CDR3 nucleotides: TGTGCCAGCAGTCCCGGACGTCTAAGGTCTGGCTACACCTTC.

Here the CDR3 reads CASSSTSGGAGEQFF. The CDR3 DNA sequence: TGTGCCAGCAGCTCCACTAGCGGGGGGGCCGGTGAGCAGTTCTTC. This chain uses TRBV7-9 with TRBJ2-1; 13 nucleotides agree with TRBD2. Trimming removed 4 bases from V and 9 bases from J; junction bases left unmatched: 6. In germline, CDR1 is SEHNR, CDR2 FQNEAQ (reference sequence). The CDR3 is made up of 15 amino acids.

The V call is TRBV27, the J call TRBJ1-1, with 9 bases fitting TRBD1. The CDR3 sequence is 17 residues long. The germline gives CDR1 MNHEY, CDR2 SMNVEV (reference sequence). V shed 6 bases and J 0 bases; nucleotides not matched to a gene: 11. The CDR3 here is CASSLRYTGGMNTEAFF. Written as DNA, the CDR3 is TGTGCCAGCAGCCTCCGTTACACAGGGGGCATGAACACTGAAGCTTTCTTT.

V and J are TRBV6-1 and TRBJ2-7, with 7 nucleotides matching TRBD2. V trimming: 8 bases; J trimming: 1 base; junction bases outside the gene matches: 11. Germline CDR1 and CDR2: MNHNS and SASEGT. CDR3 length equals 15 residues. CDR3 amino acids: CASGLGRDQSYEQYF. CDR3 nucleotide sequence: TGTGCCAGCGGGTTGGGGAGGGATCAATCCTACGAGCAGTACTTC.

This rearrangement joins TRBV10-3 to TRBJ2-1; tentatively, D is TRBD2 (6 bases). The CDR3 runs 13 residues. Germline-derived CDR1 and CDR2 are ENHRY and SYGVKD. V was cut by 6 bases and J by 3 bases, with 9 bases left in between. CDR3 sequence (DNA): TGTGCCATCAGAAAGGACTACTACAATGAGCAGTTCTTC. Protein sequence: CAIRKDYYNEQFF.